Presented here are 17 T cell receptor beta chains from one specimen sequenced in a study of blood T cells in healthy people across ages. Alongside a J-beta primer mix, a sample-barcoded 5' primer served in a second PCR lasting about 7 to 11 cycles. MiXCR was run by TCRdb on the 5' RACE reads, yielding one entry per CDR3 protein. Among 1,800,000 or so distinct CDR3 sequences listed, about two fifths were seen once. Sequenced material: blood. These receptors were obtained from a human donor in good health.

V gene TRBV12-3 or TRBV12-4 combines with J gene TRBJ1-3, with 7 bases aligning to TRBD1. Trimming took 6 bases from V and 7 from J; bases not matched to a gene: 6. The CDR3 spans 13 residues. The CDR3 sequence: CASSLGQRNTIYF. For the CDR3, the DNA is TGTGCCAGCAGCTTGGGACAGCGTAACACCATATATTTT.

The CDR3 coding sequence is TGTGCCAGCAGCGCGACTAGCGGGGTGGGAGAGACCCAGTACTTC. As protein: CASSATSGVGETQYF. The V gene is TRBV2, the J gene TRBJ2-7; 11 nucleotides agree with TRBD2. TRBJ2-5 explains the end of the DNA better; the J call may be wrong. CDR3 length: 15 residues. In germline, CDR1 is SNHLY, CDR2 FYNNEI.

This clonotype was counted between two and nine times. V is TRBV7-2 and J is TRBJ2-7; tentative D call: TRBD1 (5 bases). With 2 bases removed from V and 2 bases from J, the gap between germline ends came to 13 bases. CDR3 length equals 15 residues. CDR1 is SGHTA and CDR2 is FQGNSA in the germline V gene. CDR3 DNA: TGTGCCAGCAGCTTAATGGCAGGGTCGGCCTACGAGCAGTACTTC. This codes for CASSLMAGSAYEQYF.

The chain recombines TRBV7-9 with TRBJ2-1; D uncertain. V was clipped by 2 bases and J by 6 bases, with 11 bases between them. The germline V gene encodes CDR1 SEHNR and CDR2 FQNEAQ (reference sequence). The CDR3 consists of 14 residues. The CDR3 region is CASSLLQDGNEQFF. CDR3 bases: TGTGCCAGCAGCTTACTGCAGGATGGCAATGAGCAGTTCTTC.

The chain links TRBV7-3 to TRBJ2-1, with D maybe TRBD2 (6 bases). Trimming shortened V by 8 bases and J by 4 bases, and 21 bases separated the two germline ends. The CDR3 spans 16 residues. Germline V lookup: CDR1 SGHTA, CDR2 FQGTGA. The CDR3 region is CASGPKTGGLYNEQFF. For the CDR3, the DNA is TGTGCCAGCGGCCCCAAAACTGGGGGGTTGTACAATGAGCAGTTCTTC.

This clonotype was recorded a few times. The chain carries TRBV27 and TRBJ2-1; the D is unclear. V was shortened by 0 bases and J by 1 base, with 7 bases between the two germline ends. The CDR3 has 15 amino acids. CDR1 and CDR2 from the germline V gene are MNHEY and SMNVEV (reference sequence). CDR3 bases: TGTGCCAGCAGTTTATCGATCGGGTCCTACAATGAGCAGTTCTTC. It translates to CASSLSIGSYNEQFF.

V gene TRBV7-2 combines with J gene TRBJ2-3, with no clear D. Germline V lookup: CDR1 SGHTA, CDR2 FQGNSA. The CDR3 is 11 amino acids. V shed 5 bases and J shed 7 bases, with 7 bases lying between them. CDR3 DNA sequence: TGTGCCAGCAGCCCCCCGTATACGCAGTATTTT. It is translated as CASSPPYTQYF.

This clonotype was found many times. The chain joins TRBV20-1 to TRBJ1-5, with D unresolved. The CDR3 is made up of 13 amino acids. Per germline, CDR1 DFQATT and CDR2 SNEGSKA (reference sequence). The V end was cut by 1 base, the J end by 2 bases, with 6 bases between. The CDR3 spells CSARVGGNQPQHF. CDR3 nucleotide sequence: TGCAGTGCTAGAGTCGGTGGCAATCAGCCCCAGCATTTT.

The rearrangement joins TRBV29-1 to TRBJ1-1; tentative D call: TRBD1 (5 bases). The V gene's germline CDR1 is SQVTM and CDR2 ANQGSEA. The CDR3 has 13 residues. V lost 6 bases and J lost 1, with 12 bases in between. The CDR3 loop reads CSVGGEGNTEAFF. As DNA, the CDR3 is TGCAGCGTCGGAGGGGAAGGGAACACTGAAGCTTTCTTT.

This clonotype was picked up a small number of times. This chain links TRBV12-3 or TRBV12-4 with TRBJ1-2; 9 nucleotides match TRBD1. The CDR3 has 14 amino acids. V shed 3 bases, J shed 6 bases, and the junction held 5 bases outside the gene matches. The CDR3 protein is CASSLWTGEDGYTF. The CDR3 coding sequence is TGTGCCAGCAGTTTGTGGACAGGGGAGGATGGCTACACCTTC.

This chain links TRBV9 with TRBJ2-1, with TRBD1 matching 9 bases. With 0 bases clipped from V and 7 bases from J, the junction kept 8 bases outside the gene matches. CDR1 is SGDLS and CDR2 is YYNGEE in the germline V gene. The CDR3 has 16 amino acids. Here the CDR3 reads CASSVAGGTGSNEQFF. CDR3 DNA: TGTGCCAGCAGCGTAGCCGGGGGGACAGGGTCGAATGAGCAGTTCTTC.

The chain has TRBV19 and TRBJ1-5; tentative D call: TRBD1 (6 bases). CDR1 and CDR2 (germline): LNHDA, SQIVND (reference sequence). The CDR3 extends over 13 amino acids. Between the trimmed V and J ends, which lost 10 bases and 5 bases, there was a span of 15 bases. The CDR3: CATSDRWDQPQHF. CDR3 bases: TGTGCCACTTCGGACAGATGGGATCAGCCCCAGCATTTT.

This chain uses TRBV9 with TRBJ1-2, with TRBD1 identical over 9 bases. With 0 bases clipped from V and 4 bases from J, the junction kept 4 bases outside the gene matches. Germline V gene lookup returns CDR1 SGDLS and CDR2 YYNGEE. CDR3 length: 15 residues. CDR3 sequence: CASSVGTGDFYGYTF. For the CDR3, the DNA is TGTGCCAGCAGCGTAGGGACAGGGGATTTCTATGGCTACACCTTC.

This clonotype was seen more than once but under ten times. The genes are TRBV4-3 and TRBJ1-2; no definite D call. V lost 2 bases, J lost 7 bases, and 17 bases lay in between. Per germline, CDR1 LGHNA and CDR2 YSLEER. There are 15 residues in the CDR3. The CDR3 nucleotides are TGCGCCAGCAGCCAAATCACCGCAACGGCTCGTGGCTACACCTTC. Its protein is CASSQITATARGYTF.

Concerning this clonotype: A junction end diverges from the germline sequence, so it may reflect a read error. The gene calls are TRBV9 and TRBJ2-1, with D perhaps TRBD2 (7 bases). The germline gives CDR1 SGDLS, CDR2 YYNGEE. The CDR3 consists of 14 residues. The CDR3 spells CAGSFGRGTNEQFF. DNA for the CDR3: TGTGCCGGCAGCTTTGGGAGGGGGACCAATGAGCAGTTCTTC.

This rearrangement joins TRBV5-1 to TRBJ2-5; 10 positions match TRBD2. Judging by the DNA end, TRBJ2-7 fits better; the J call may be wrong. Germline V lookup: CDR1 SGHRS, CDR2 YFSETQ. There are 16 residues in the CDR3. CDR3 coding DNA: TGCGCCAGCAGCTACGCTAGCGGGGGTTCACTGTACGAGCAGTACTTC. Its translation: CASSYASGGSLYEQYF.

This clonotype occurred a few times. The gene calls are TRBV20-1 and TRBJ2-7; D is unclear. The germline V gene has CDR1 DFQATT and CDR2 SNEGSKA (reference sequence). This CDR3 is built from 13 residues. The V gene lost 2 bases and the J gene lost 5 bases, with 13 bases spanning the gap. The CDR3 reads CSARRTQADEQYF. CDR3 coding DNA: TGCAGTGCTAGACGTACGCAGGCGGACGAGCAGTACTTC.